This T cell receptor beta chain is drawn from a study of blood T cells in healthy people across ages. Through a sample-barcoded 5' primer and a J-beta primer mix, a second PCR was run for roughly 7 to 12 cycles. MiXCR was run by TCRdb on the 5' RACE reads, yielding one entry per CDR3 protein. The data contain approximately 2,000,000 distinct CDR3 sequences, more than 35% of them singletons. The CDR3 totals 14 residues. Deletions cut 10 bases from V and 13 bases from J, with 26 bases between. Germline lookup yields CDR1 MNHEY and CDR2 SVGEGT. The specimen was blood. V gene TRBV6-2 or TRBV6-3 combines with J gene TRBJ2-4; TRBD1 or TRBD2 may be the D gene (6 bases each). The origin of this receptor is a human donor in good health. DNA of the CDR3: TGTGCCACGAACCGGGACGGGGGCTACAATGAGCAGTACTTC. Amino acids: CATNRDGGYNEQYF.